The sequence of this TCR beta chain was determined in a study of blood T cell repertoires in COVID-19. Study information: The United States, Italy and Spain provided the acute and convalescent COVID-19 samples. In each case, the material was cDNA or gDNA derived from T cells, B-cell-depleted T cells, or PBMCs.

V was shortened by 6 bases and J by 4 bases, with 10 bases between the two germline ends. The CDR3 runs to 13 residues. CDR1 and CDR2 from the germline V gene are MNHEY and SVGAGI. In the original analysis: Scientists estimated how many nucleated cells there were by amplifying reference gene primers. Here immunoSEQ multiplex PCR was the method, and the copy in TCRdb shows in-frame clones only, minus some. The DNA was the basis for D and trimming; V, J and clone size are from that table. Among tens of thousands of clones listed, about 85% were seen once. The sequenced material came from peripheral blood. The V gene is TRBV6-5, the J gene TRBJ2-1, with D maybe TRBD1 (6 bases). This clonotype was obtained from an older man with acute or convalescent COVID-19. CDR3 amino acids: CASSQDRYNEQFF. The CDR3 region has the DNA TGTGCCAGCAGCCAGGACAGATACAATGAGCAGTTCTTC.